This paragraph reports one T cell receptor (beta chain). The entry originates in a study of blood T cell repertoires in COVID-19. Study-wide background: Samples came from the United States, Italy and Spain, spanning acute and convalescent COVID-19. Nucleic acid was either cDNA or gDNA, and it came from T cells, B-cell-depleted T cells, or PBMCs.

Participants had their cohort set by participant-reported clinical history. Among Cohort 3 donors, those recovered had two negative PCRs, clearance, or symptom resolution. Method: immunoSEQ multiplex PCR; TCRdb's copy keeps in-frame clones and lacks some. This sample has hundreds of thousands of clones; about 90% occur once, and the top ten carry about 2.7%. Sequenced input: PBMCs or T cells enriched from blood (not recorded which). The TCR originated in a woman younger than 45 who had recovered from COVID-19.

CDR3 DNA: TGTGCCAGCAGTGAAGAGAGGGCGGCCAATCAGCCCCAGCATTTT. Amino acid sequence: CASSEERAANQPQHF. The rearrangement links TRBV6-1 to TRBJ1-5; no clear D. V was cut by 1 base and J by 3 bases, with 10 bases left in between. This CDR3 is built from 15 residues. The germline gives CDR1 MNHNS, CDR2 SASEGT.